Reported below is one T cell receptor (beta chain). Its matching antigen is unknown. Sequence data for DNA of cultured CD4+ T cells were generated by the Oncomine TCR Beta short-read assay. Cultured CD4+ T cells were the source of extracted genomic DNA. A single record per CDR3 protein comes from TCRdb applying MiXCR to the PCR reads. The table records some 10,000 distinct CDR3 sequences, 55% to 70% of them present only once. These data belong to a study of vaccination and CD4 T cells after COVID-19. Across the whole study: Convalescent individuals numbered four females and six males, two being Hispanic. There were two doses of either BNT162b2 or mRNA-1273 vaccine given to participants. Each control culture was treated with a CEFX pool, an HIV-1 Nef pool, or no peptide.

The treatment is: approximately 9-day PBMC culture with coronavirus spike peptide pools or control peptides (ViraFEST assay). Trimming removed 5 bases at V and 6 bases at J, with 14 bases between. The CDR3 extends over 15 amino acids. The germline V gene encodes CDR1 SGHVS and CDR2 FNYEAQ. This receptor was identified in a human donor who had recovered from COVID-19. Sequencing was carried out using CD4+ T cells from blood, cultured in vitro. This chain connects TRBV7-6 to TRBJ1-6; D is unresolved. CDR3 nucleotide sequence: TGTGCCAGCAGCGCGTCTCTCGCGGGTAATTCACCCCTCCACTTT. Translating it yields CASSASLAGNSPLHF.